The 27 T cell receptor beta chains in this list originate from one sample, sequenced in a study of CD8 T cells in Susac syndrome. CD27 and CD45RA staining defined memory subsets for TEMRA sorting. Random hexamers were used to reverse transcribe the RNA input (roughly 0.5 to 1 ug). From the immunoSEQ multiplex PCR reads, TCRdb called clonotypes with MiXCR, one entry per CDR3 protein. The table includes about 2,000 distinct CDR3 sequences, 70% to 75% detected once. Sample: CD8+ TEMRA cells from PBMCs. The subset is: FACS-sorted terminally differentiated effector memory CD8+ T cells re-expressing CD45RA (CD8+ TEMRA). The source is a human donor with Susac syndrome.

This clonotype has more than one count but fewer than ten. The V gene is TRBV6-6, the J gene TRBJ2-5, with D possibly TRBD2 on 5 matching bases. CDR1 and CDR2 (germline): MNHNY, SVGAGI (reference sequence). With 7 bases removed from V and 5 bases from J, the gap between germline ends came to 20 bases. There are 15 residues in the CDR3. The CDR3 DNA follows: TGTGCCAGCACTAAATTCCGGGAATTTGGGGAGACCCAGTACTTC. Translating gives CASTKFREFGETQYF.

CDR3 region: CASSIGTVFPDEQFF. DNA of the CDR3: TGTGCCAGTAGTATCGGGACAGTGTTCCCCGATGAGCAGTTCTTC. The V gene is TRBV19, the J gene TRBJ2-1; 7 nucleotides match TRBD1. Trimming removed 3 bases from V and 8 bases from J; junction bases left unmatched: 10. The CDR3 runs to 15 residues. The germline V gene encodes CDR1 LNHDA and CDR2 SQIVND (reference sequence).

This clonotype has only a few counts. The CDR3 loop reads CASSQTQGDYGYTF. Written as DNA, the CDR3 is TGTGCCAGCTCTCAAACACAGGGGGACTATGGCTACACCTTC. The chain is built from TRBV6-1 and TRBJ1-2; TRBD1 agrees at 8 bases. The CDR3 is 14 amino acids. The V segment lost 8 bases and the J segment 3 bases; nucleotides outside the gene matches: 8. Germline CDR1 MNHNS, CDR2 SASEGT.

This clonotype was observed a single time. The CDR3 sequence is CSARTGADYGYTF. The CDR3 coding sequence is TGCAGTGCTAGAACAGGGGCCGACTATGGCTACACCTTC. The chain has TRBV20-1 and TRBJ1-2; 7 positions match TRBD1. The germline V gene encodes CDR1 DFQATT and CDR2 SNEGSKA (reference sequence). The CDR3 length is 13 residues. J gave up 3 bases and V 2 bases, and 3 bases lay outside the gene matches.

The gene calls are TRBV3-1 and TRBJ2-7; 7 bases match TRBD1. The CDR3 contains 16 residues. The V gene's germline CDR1 is LGHDT and CDR2 YNNKEL (reference sequence). V dropped 5 bases and J dropped 1; count of bases not matched to a gene: 11. The CDR3 loop reads CASSTRAQGPSYEQYF. Written as DNA, the CDR3 is TGTGCCAGCAGCACTCGGGCACAGGGGCCTTCCTACGAGCAGTACTTC.

The chain carries TRBV2 and TRBJ1-4; D ambiguous. CDR3 length equals 20 residues. Trimming cost V 3 bases and J 4 bases, with 27 bases left between them. Germline V gene lookup returns CDR1 SNHLY and CDR2 FYNNEI. CDR3 coding DNA: TGTGCCAGCAGTGACCACCTTCCCGGCTCAGGTGGTCTAGGTAATGAAAAACTGTTTTTT. Protein: CASSDHLPGSGGLGNEKLFF. Complete variable domain (other parts from reference TRBV2 and TRBJ1-4): EPEVTQTPSHQVTQMGQEVILRCVPISNHLYFYWYRQILGQKVEFLVSFYNNEISEKSEIFDDQFSVERPDGSNFTLKIRSTKLEDSAMYFCASSDHLPGSGGLGNEKLFFGSGTQLSVL.

The genes are TRBV30 and TRBJ2-1; 8 positions match TRBD2. With 3 bases clipped from V and 0 bases from J, the junction kept 4 bases outside the gene matches. This CDR3 spans 15 amino acids. Per germline, CDR1 GTSNPN and CDR2 SVGIG (reference sequence). The CDR3 DNA is TGTGCCTGGAGCCCACTAGCGGACTCCTACAATGAGCAGTTCTTC. This translates into CAWSPLADSYNEQFF.

This clonotype is labeled as large. J is TRBJ2-7 and V is TRBV7-9; D might be TRBD2 (6 bases). V gave up 5 bases and J gave up 4 bases, with 18 bases separating them. Germline assignment: CDR1 SEHNR and CDR2 FQNEAQ (reference sequence). The CDR3 runs 15 residues. CDR3 amino acids: CASSGAGTGPYEQYF. The CDR3 DNA reads as TGTGCCAGCAGCGGGGCGGGGACTGGGCCTTACGAGCAGTACTTC.

The chain couples TRBV29-1 to TRBJ1-4; TRBD1 matches 7 bases. The V and J ends lost 4 bases and 1 base, in that order; junction bases with no gene match: 6. The CDR3 is 15 amino acids. Looked up from germline, CDR1 is SQVTM and CDR2 is ANQGSEA. The CDR3 loop reads CSVAYYRGTNEKLFF. The CDR3 DNA sequence: TGCAGCGTTGCCTACTACAGGGGAACTAATGAAAAACTGTTTTTT.

The rearrangement links TRBV12-3 or TRBV12-4 to TRBJ2-1; 7 bases align to TRBD2. This CDR3 region has 11 residues. V shed 5 bases, J shed 8 bases, and the junction held 0 bases outside the gene matches. The CDR3 reads CASSTSDEQFF. As DNA, the CDR3 is TGTGCCAGCAGTACTAGCGATGAGCAGTTCTTC.

V gene TRBV7-6 combines with J gene TRBJ2-1; a possible D gene is TRBD2 (6 bases). There are 16 residues in the CDR3. Germline V gives CDR1 SGHVS, CDR2 FNYEAQ. The germline V and J ends were trimmed by 5 bases and 2 bases, with 16 bases remaining between them. DNA for the CDR3: TGTGCCAGCAGCGGCCCGGGGGAGTCCACCTACAATGAGCAGTTCTTC. Translation: CASSGPGESTYNEQFF.

This chain uses TRBV7-9 with TRBJ2-3; 8 bases agree with TRBD2. J was trimmed by 1 base and V by 5 bases; bases with no gene match: 11. The CDR3 sequence is 17 residues long. Germline CDR1 and CDR2: SEHNR and FQNEAQ (reference sequence). This chain's CDR3 is CASSHLAGGPGTDTQYF. CDR3 nucleotide sequence: TGTGCCAGCAGCCATTTGGCGGGGGGCCCGGGCACAGATACGCAGTATTTT.

With regard to this clonotype: Here the CDR3 omits its conserved ending phenylalanine or tryptophan, so a read error is the likely source. The chain has TRBV6-2 or TRBV6-3 and TRBJ2-2, with 7 bases matching TRBD1. Trimming cost V 6 bases and J 0 bases; bases outside gene matches: 4. Germline V CDR1 and CDR2: MNHEY, SVGEGT. The CDR3 extends over 15 amino acids. CDR3 nucleotide sequence: TGTGCCAGCAGCCGGGACAGCGCGAACACCGGGGAGCTGTTTTTG. It specifies CASSRDSANTGELFL.

This clonotype was recorded a few times. The chain couples TRBV6-5 to TRBJ2-1; D is unclear. V was shortened by 2 bases and J by 7 bases, with 18 bases between the two germline ends. The CDR3 extends over 16 amino acids. Germline V gene lookup returns CDR1 MNHEY and CDR2 SVGAGI. CDR3 coding DNA: TGTGCCAGCAGTTACCTCATCAGCCCTCTAGAGAATGAGCAGTTCTTC. Translated: CASSYLISPLENEQFF.

This clonotype appeared a single time. CDR3 nucleotide sequence: TGTGCCAGCAGCGCCCCTTCCTACGAGCAGTACTTC. Translation gives CASSAPSYEQYF. This chain uses TRBV2 with TRBJ2-7; D gene uncertain. Trimming removed 6 bases at V and 1 base at J, with 7 bases between. CDR3 length: 12 residues. From germline, CDR1 is SNHLY and CDR2 FYNNEI.

This clonotype was observed a few times. This chain connects TRBV6-1 to TRBJ2-2, with 7 bases that match TRBD2. There are 14 residues in the CDR3. Losses at the gene ends were 5 bases for V and 6 bases for J; bases not matched to a gene: 6. Germline values: CDR1 MNHNS, CDR2 SASEGT. CDR3 DNA sequence: TGTGCCAGCAGTTATTGGCGGGGGTCCGGGGAGCTGTTTTTT. Translated, it gives CASSYWRGSGELFF.

This clonotype has more than one count but fewer than ten. The gene calls are TRBV14 and TRBJ2-1; no clear D gene. V lost 0 bases to trimming and J lost 1 base, with 7 bases between them. The germline CDR1 and CDR2 sequences are SGHDN and FVKESK. The CDR3 contains 15 residues. The CDR3 DNA follows: TGTGCCAGCAGCCAAGACAGGTTTTCCTACAATGAGCAGTTCTTC. It is translated as CASSQDRFSYNEQFF.

This chain links TRBV5-5 with TRBJ2-5; 11 bases fit TRBD1. Trimming at V came to 2 bases and at J to 5 bases, leaving 5 bases not matched to a gene. The CDR3 is 15 residues long. Germline CDR1 and CDR2: SGHKS and YYEKEE (reference sequence). The CDR3 DNA reads as TGTGCCAGCAGCTTATTGGACAGGGGGCTGGAGACCCAGTACTTC. This translates into CASSLLDRGLETQYF. Filled out from reference TRBV5-5 and TRBJ2-5, the complete variable domain reads DAGVTQSPTHLIKTRGQQVTLRCSPISGHKSVSWYQQVLGQGPQFIFQYYEKEERGRGNFPDRFSARQFPNYSSELNVNALLLGDSALYLCASSLLDRGLETQYFGPGTRLLVL.

The V gene is TRBV9, the J gene TRBJ2-7, with D unclear. The germline CDR1 and CDR2 sequences are SGDLS and YYNGEE. This CDR3 has 17 amino acids. Trimming cost V 3 bases and J 2 bases, with 21 bases left between them. CDR3 sequence reads: CASSANPDSSEPYEQYF. CDR3 in DNA: TGTGCCAGCAGCGCAAACCCAGATTCCAGCGAGCCCTACGAGCAGTACTTC. Using reference TRBV9 and TRBJ2-7 for the parts outside the CDR3, the full variable domain is DSGVTQTPKHLITATGQRVTLRCSPRSGDLSVYWYQQSLDQGLQFLIQYYNGEERAKGNILERFSAQQFPDLHSELNLSSLELGDSALYFCASSANPDSSEPYEQYFGPGTRLTVT.

The chain uses TRBV11-2 and TRBJ1-1; D remains ambiguous. Germline loops: CDR1 SGHAT, CDR2 FQNNGV. V lost 4 bases and J lost 1, with 19 bases in between. This CDR3 spans 17 amino acids. CDR3 DNA: TGTGCCAGCAGCTACCAAGTACTACGGGGAGCGAACACTGAAGCTTTCTTT. The encoded protein is CASSYQVLRGANTEAFF. The variable domain in full, with the rest retrieved from reference TRBV11-2 and TRBJ1-1, is EAGVAQSPRYKIIEKRQSVAFWCNPISGHATLYWYQQILGQGPKLLIQFQNNGVVDDSQLPKDRFSAERLKGVDSTLKIQPAKLEDSAVYLCASSYQVLRGANTEAFFGQGTRLTVV.

This rearrangement joins TRBV29-1 to TRBJ1-1; D is unresolved. The V gene's germline CDR1 is SQVTM and CDR2 ANQGSEA. CDR3 length equals 14 residues. Trimming shortened V by 6 bases and J by 0 bases, and 14 bases separated the two germline ends. The CDR3 sequence: CSVTDGYMNTEAFF. The CDR3 nucleotides read TGCAGCGTGACGGACGGATACATGAACACTGAAGCTTTCTTT.

V and J are TRBV4-3 and TRBJ2-7; D might be TRBD1 (5 bases). From germline, CDR1 is LGHNA and CDR2 YSLEER. Trimming took off 0 bases at V and 2 bases at J, with 11 bases between the two ends. CDR3 size: 15 residues. In DNA form, the CDR3 reads TGCGCCAGCAGCCAAGACCTTTTGGACACCTACGAGCAGTACTTC. It is translated as CASSQDLLDTYEQYF.

The V and J genes are TRBV7-6 and TRBJ1-1, with D perhaps matching TRBD1 (5 bases). This CDR3 is built from 16 residues. Trimming took off 0 bases at V and 0 bases at J, with 11 bases between the two ends. Germline CDR1 reads SGHVS; CDR2 reads FNYEAQ. The CDR3 sequence is CASSLAQGQMNTEAFF. The CDR3 coding sequence is TGTGCCAGCAGCTTAGCGCAGGGTCAGATGAACACTGAAGCTTTCTTT.

This chain uses TRBV15 with TRBJ2-3; no firm D call. With 5 bases removed from V and 4 bases from J, the gap between germline ends came to 13 bases. Germline V gene sequence: CDR1 LNHNV, CDR2 YYDKDF (reference sequence). This CDR3 is 14 amino acids long. The CDR3 coding sequence is TGTGCCACCAGCGACCGTGACTGGTCAGATACGCAGTATTTT. This gives the protein CATSDRDWSDTQYF.

J is TRBJ2-1 and V is TRBV9, with a weak D call TRBD2 (5 bases). There are 14 residues in the CDR3. Germline lookup yields CDR1 SGDLS and CDR2 YYNGEE. The V gene lost 2 bases and the J gene lost 3 bases, with 9 bases spanning the gap. DNA for the CDR3: TGTGCCAGCAGCGTCAACGGGAACTACAATGAGCAGTTCTTC. This translates into CASSVNGNYNEQFF.

The chain employs TRBV27 and TRBJ1-6, with 7 bases aligning to TRBD1. The V and J ends lost 2 bases and 7 bases, in that order; junction bases with no gene match: 5. The CDR3 has 15 amino acids. The germline V gene has CDR1 MNHEY and CDR2 SMNVEV (reference sequence). The CDR3 nucleotides read TGTGCCAGCAGTTTAGGTCCAGGGGGGAATTCACCCCTCCACTTT. It yields the protein CASSLGPGGNSPLHF.

The CDR3 nucleotides are TGTGCCAGCAGCCTGGACAGGCCCCTCGATGAGCAGTTCTTC. Amino acids: CASSLDRPLDEQFF. The V gene is TRBV28, the J gene TRBJ2-1, with TRBD1 identical over 7 bases. After removal of 6 bases from V and 8 bases from J, the junction contained 10 bases not matched to a gene. The germline V gene has CDR1 MDHEN and CDR2 SYDVKM. The CDR3 length is 14 residues.